This T cell receptor beta chain was documented in a study of cytomegalovirus exposure and HLA in healthy donors. Study conclusions and caveats: As a later analysis revealed, the rate of TCR association differed by HLA locus, with DRB1 most and HLA-C fewest.

The PCR employed 60 Vbeta primers together with 13 Jbeta primers. Here immunoSEQ multiplex PCR was the method, and the copy in TCRdb shows in-frame clones only, minus some. The data hold 110,000 or so clones, with 67% observed a single time. The ends were cut back, 5 bases at V and 4 bases at J, with 11 bases in the middle. The CDR3 length is 13 residues. Looked up from germline, CDR1 is MNHNS and CDR2 is SASEGT. A few counts support this clone. The antigen remains undetermined. Sequences were obtained from PBMCs. This clonotype was obtained from a man aged 18 to 29 in good health and CMV-seropositive. The chain joins TRBV6-1 to TRBJ1-2; tentatively, D is TRBD1 (6 bases). The CDR3 DNA follows: TGTGCCAGCAGTCCCGGGACATTCTATGGCTACACCTTC. Translation: CASSPGTFYGYTF.